The clone carrying this TCR beta chain was counted a few times. As originally analysed: Using reference gene primer amplification, nucleated cell counts were estimated. The data were produced by immunoSEQ multiplex PCR, yet TCRdb's version contains in-frame clones alone and is incomplete. Clone size and the V and J calls come from that table; the DNA yielded D and trimming. The profile shows a few hundred thousand clones, over 75% of them singletons. This record comes from a study of blood T cell repertoires in COVID-19. The overall study: Material from acute and convalescent COVID-19 was sourced from the United States, Italy and Spain. Sources were T cells, B-cell-depleted T cells, or PBMCs; the material itself was cDNA or gDNA.

The sample consisted of peripheral blood. The receptor was isolated from a human donor in a cohort sampled during active COVID-19.

The CDR3, as DNA: TGTGCCAGCAGTGAAGCGTGGGGCCGTATTAATTCACCCCTCCACTTT. Protein sequence: CASSEAWGRINSPLHF. The chain uses TRBV6-1 and TRBJ1-6; the D gene is possibly TRBD1 (5 bases). V lost 0 bases and J lost 6, with 12 bases in between. This CDR3 has 16 amino acids. Germline CDR1 is MNHNS and CDR2 is SASEGT.